The next 24 T cell receptor beta chains were all read from a single sample in a study of T-cell memory formation after mild COVID-19. TCRdb independently ran MiXCR on the 5' RACE reads; one entry per CDR3 protein. The data show hundreds of thousands of distinct CDR3 sequences, around 27% seen once. Sequenced material: PBMCs or a T cell subset sorted from them (not recorded which). The receptors originated from an adult woman who had mild COVID-19 (a few samples of this study predate the infection). Cell type and time point are not known.

The count of this clonotype is one. This chain connects TRBV20-1 to TRBJ1-2; possible D gene TRBD1, 5 bases. From germline, CDR1 is DFQATT and CDR2 SNEGSKA (reference sequence). This CDR3 region has 16 residues. V was pared by 2 bases and J by 1 base, with 17 bases between. The CDR3 nucleotides are TGCAGTGCTAGACCTCCGGGGCTCGTCATTAACTATGGCTACACCTTC. Residues: CSARPPGLVINYGYTF.

This clonotype was observed a handful of times. Here the CDR3 reads CSAGWSYEQYF. Here the CDR3 DNA reads TGCAGCGCCGGCTGGTCCTACGAGCAGTACTTC. The genes are TRBV29-1 and TRBJ2-7; D not resolved. Trimming shortened V by 7 bases and J by 1 base, and 8 bases separated the two germline ends. The germline V gene encodes CDR1 SQVTM and CDR2 ANQGSEA. The CDR3 has 11 amino acids.

The chain joins TRBV2 to TRBJ1-3, with D unclear. Germline CDR1 is SNHLY and CDR2 is FYNNEI. Trimming took off 1 base at V and 9 bases at J, with 4 bases between the two ends. The CDR3 covers 11 residues. The CDR3 nucleotides read TGTGCCAGCAGTGAAGAGGTCACCATATATTTT. It specifies CASSEEVTIYF.

The rearrangement uses TRBV12-3 or TRBV12-4 and TRBJ2-1; 13 nucleotides align to TRBD2. The CDR3 has 14 amino acids. After removal of 11 bases from V and 2 bases from J, the junction contained 3 bases not matched to a gene. The CDR3 protein is CAGGTSGTYNEQFF. Written as DNA, the CDR3 is TGTGCCGGGGGGACTAGCGGGACCTACAATGAGCAGTTCTTC.

This sequence joins TRBV11-3 and TRBJ2-3; TRBD2 is a possible D gene (6 bases). V gave up 5 bases and J gave up 3 bases, with 15 bases separating them. CDR1 is SGHNT, CDR2 YENEEA, per germline. The CDR3 has 15 amino acids. The CDR3 spells CASSPGRGTTDTQYF. The CDR3, as DNA: TGTGCCAGCAGCCCCGGCCGGGGGACGACAGATACGCAGTATTTT.

The V gene is TRBV7-8, the J gene TRBJ2-5, with 7 bases lining up with TRBD1. V shed 1 base, J shed 3 bases, and the junction held 2 bases outside the gene matches. Germline V gene data show CDR1 as SGHVS and CDR2 as FQNEAQ. The CDR3 is 14 residues long. DNA of the CDR3: TGTGCCAGCAGCTTAGTCACAGGGGAAGAGACCCAGTACTTC. Encoded protein: CASSLVTGEETQYF. The full variable domain, its missing parts supplied by reference TRBV7-8 and TRBJ2-5, is GAGVSQSPRYKVAKRGQDVALRCDPISGHVSLFWYQQALGQGPEFLTYFQNEAQLDKSGLPSDRFFAERPEGSVSTLKIQRTQQEDSAVYLCASSLVTGEETQYFGPGTRLLVL.

Only a few counts were recorded for this clonotype. The genes are TRBV7-2 and TRBJ2-1; D uncertain. This CDR3 is 12 amino acids long. Trimming took 5 bases from V and 7 from J, leaving 9 bases between them. Germline-derived CDR1 and CDR2 are SGHTA and FQGNSA. CDR3 loop: CASSLSLNEQFF. The DNA for the CDR3 is TGTGCCAGCAGCCTGTCTCTTAATGAGCAGTTCTTC.

The V call is TRBV7-2, the J call TRBJ2-5, with no clear D. Trimming took off 2 bases at V and 9 bases at J, with 7 bases between the two ends. The CDR3 extends over 11 amino acids. Germline loops: CDR1 SGHTA, CDR2 FQGNSA. In DNA, the CDR3 is TGTGCCAGCAGCTTACCTGGTCCCCAGTACTTC. This sequence encodes CASSLPGPQYF.

This sequence joins TRBV11-1 and TRBJ2-7, with 9 bases lining up with TRBD2. Germline trimming cut 3 bases from V and 3 bases from J; bases unmatched to any gene: 3. The germline V gene encodes CDR1 SGHAT and CDR2 FQDESV (reference sequence). The CDR3 has 14 amino acids. The CDR3 here is CASSFSGGSYEQYF. As DNA, the CDR3 is TGTGCCAGCAGCTTTAGCGGGGGTAGCTACGAGCAGTACTTC. Together with reference TRBV11-1 and TRBJ2-7, the CDR3 gives the full variable domain: EAEVAQSPRYKITEKSQAVAFWCDPISGHATLYWYRQILGQGPELLVQFQDESVVDDSQLPKDRFSAERLKGVDSTLKIQPAELGDSAMYLCASSFSGGSYEQYFGPGTRLTVT.

This clonotype was counted only a few times. Written as DNA, the CDR3 is TGCAGTGCCTCAAGACCCGGGACCCCCCGGGGCACAGATACGCAGTATTTT. It translates to CSASRPGTPRGTDTQYF. This chain connects TRBV20-1 to TRBJ2-3; either TRBD1 or TRBD2 may supply D (5 bases each). Trimming shortened V by 6 bases and J by 1 base, and 23 bases separated the two germline ends. CDR3 length: 17 residues. CDR1 DFQATT and CDR2 SNEGSKA come from the germline V gene (reference sequence).

V usage is TRBV4-3 and J usage is TRBJ1-3; weak D call: TRBD1 (6 bases). The V end was cut by 4 bases, the J end by 4 bases, with 14 bases between. Germline V gene sequence: CDR1 LGHNA, CDR2 YSLEER. The CDR3 runs to 15 residues. The CDR3 sequence: CASSLGTGTGNTIYF. The CDR3 DNA follows: TGCGCCAGCAGCCTCGGAACAGGGACGGGAAACACCATATATTTT.

At least ten counts were recorded for this clonotype. The V and J genes are TRBV7-2 and TRBJ2-1; possible D gene TRBD1, 5 bases. Per germline, CDR1 SGHTA and CDR2 FQGNSA. V was shortened by 2 bases and J by 7 bases, with 12 bases between the two germline ends. The CDR3 is 14 amino acids. As DNA, the CDR3 is TGTGCCAGCAGCTTACCCCAGGGCCTGAATGAGCAGTTCTTC. Encoded protein: CASSLPQGLNEQFF.

The chain has TRBV5-6 and TRBJ1-5; perhaps TRBD1 as D (5 bases). Germline CDR1 is SGHDT and CDR2 is YYEEEE. The length of the CDR3 is 14 residues. V shed 4 bases and J shed 3 bases, with 11 bases lying between them. For the CDR3, the DNA is TGTGCCAGCAGCCGAGGGGAACACAATCAGCCCCAGCATTTT. Translated: CASSRGEHNQPQHF.

The chain couples TRBV12-3 or TRBV12-4 to TRBJ1-2; TRBD1 is a possible D gene (5 bases). The CDR3 sequence is 15 residues long. The ends were cut back, 1 base at V and 8 bases at J, with 17 bases in the middle. The CDR3 region has the DNA TGTGCCAGCAGTTTAGGGGTGGCAGGGACTGGCGGCTACACCTTC. Its protein is CASSLGVAGTGGYTF.

The chain carries TRBV7-2 and TRBJ2-7; TRBD1 matches 7 bases. Unmatched junction bases numbered 7, after V lost 5 bases and J lost 3 bases. The CDR3 length is 14 residues. Germline V gives CDR1 SGHTA, CDR2 FQGNSA. CDR3 nucleotide sequence: TGTGCCAGCAGCCTAATGACAGGGAGCTACGAGCAGTACTTC. Amino acids: CASSLMTGSYEQYF.

The chain is built from TRBV20-1 and TRBJ2-5; a possible D gene is TRBD2 (6 bases). Trimming removed 0 bases at V and 7 bases at J, with 21 bases between. Germline CDR1 reads DFQATT; CDR2 reads SNEGSKA (reference sequence). This CDR3 region has 16 residues. The chain's CDR3 is CSARDTLSGFGGTQYF. CDR3 bases: TGCAGTGCTAGAGATACCCTGAGCGGTTTCGGGGGGACCCAGTACTTC.

This clonotype was seen repeatedly, ten times or more. The J gene is TRBJ2-7, the V gene TRBV27; D possibly corresponds to TRBD1 (6 bases). With 5 bases removed from V and 5 bases from J, the gap between germline ends came to 19 bases. CDR1 and CDR2 from the germline V gene are MNHEY and SMNVEV (reference sequence). This CDR3 is built from 15 residues. CDR3 loop: CASSRPRAGVDEQYF. In nucleotides, the CDR3 is TGTGCCAGCAGTCGCCCCCGGGCAGGGGTGGACGAGCAGTACTTC.

V and J are TRBV7-9 and TRBJ1-6, with D tentatively TRBD1 (6 bases). The CDR3 totals 15 residues. Trimming cost V 1 base and J 11 bases, with 15 bases left between them. The germline CDR1 and CDR2 sequences are SEHNR and FQNEAQ (reference sequence). CDR3: CASSLVRQAGAPLHF. The CDR3 DNA is TGTGCCAGCAGCTTAGTGCGACAGGCGGGTGCACCCCTCCACTTT. The full variable domain, its missing parts supplied by reference TRBV7-9 and TRBJ1-6, is DTGVSQNPRHKITKRGQNVTFRCDPISEHNRLYWYRQTLGQGPEFLTYFQNEAQLEKSRLLSDRFSAERPKGSFSTLEIQRTEQGDSAMYLCASSLVRQAGAPLHFGNGTRLTVT.

This clonotype has just a few counts. The CDR3 here is CASSGQRNSSYEQYF. The CDR3 coding sequence is TGTGCCAGCAGCGGTCAGAGGAATTCCTCCTACGAGCAGTACTTC. The chain links TRBV7-6 to TRBJ2-7; D is unclear. Trimming pared 5 bases from V and 0 bases from J, leaving 14 bases between. The CDR3 sequence is 15 residues long. Germline CDR1 reads SGHVS; CDR2 reads FNYEAQ.

V usage is TRBV12-3 or TRBV12-4 and J usage is TRBJ2-3, with D tentatively TRBD2 (6 bases). The CDR3 contains 15 residues. The V gene lost 5 bases and the J gene lost 5 bases, with 17 bases spanning the gap. The CDR3 here is CASSPVQLGGDTQYF. The CDR3 bases are TGTGCCAGCAGTCCAGTACAGCTCGGGGGAGATACGCAGTATTTT.

V gene TRBV12-3 or TRBV12-4 combines with J gene TRBJ1-2; D may be TRBD1 (6 bases). V was clipped by 7 bases and J by 8 bases, with 14 bases between them. The CDR3 totals 12 residues. The CDR3 loop is CASTLGGGGYTF. The CDR3 DNA is TGTGCCAGCACTCTCGGGGGCGGAGGCTACACCTTC.

This clonotype turned up a few times. The chain combines TRBV12-3 or TRBV12-4 with TRBJ2-4, with unresolved D. V was shortened by 7 bases and J by 1 base, with 11 bases between the two germline ends. CDR3 length: 14 residues. The DNA for the CDR3 is TGTGCCAGCACCTTCCCCAGGGCCAAAAACATTCAGTACTTC. This encodes CASTFPRAKNIQYF.

There are a few counts of this clonotype. The chain has TRBV3-1 and TRBJ2-5, with 12 bases matching TRBD1. Germline CDR1 is LGHDT and CDR2 is YNNKEL (reference sequence). J was trimmed by 4 bases and V by 5 bases; bases with no gene match: 14. This CDR3 is 18 amino acids long. The CDR3, as DNA: TGTGCCAGCAGCAGCAGGTGGGACAGGGGGCGATCCGGAGAGACCCAGTACTTC. It specifies CASSSRWDRGRSGETQYF.

This clonotype came up a few times. This chain uses TRBV7-9 with TRBJ2-3, with 8 nucleotides matching TRBD1. Germline V gene lookup returns CDR1 SEHNR and CDR2 FQNEAQ (reference sequence). The CDR3 runs to 17 residues. With 4 bases clipped from V and 5 bases from J, the junction kept 14 bases outside the gene matches. CDR3: CASSSLGGQGRGDTQYF. The CDR3 nucleotides are TGTGCCAGCAGCTCCTTAGGTGGACAGGGCAGAGGAGATACGCAGTATTTT.